The next 26 T cell receptor beta chains were all read from a single sample in a study of a mutant IDH1 vaccine in newly diagnosed glioma. Their antigen targets remain unknown. Profiling relied on immunoSEQ multiplex PCR, and the TCRdb table lists in-frame clones only, not all of them. The table includes approximately 50,000 clones, 70% to 90% detected once. Documented time point: week 35, safety follow-up. Every vaccination contained 300 ug of the mutant IDH1 20-mer peptide and was paired with topical imiquimod. The starting material was PBMCs, obtained from a glioma patient whose treatment included an IDH1 peptide vaccine. These receptors came from a man aged 35 to 55 with glioma.

J is TRBJ2-3 and V is TRBV25-1; 12 bases are shared with TRBD2. J lost 5 bases, V lost 7 bases, and 4 bases had no gene match. The V gene's germline CDR1 is MGHDK and CDR2 SYGVNS. The CDR3 covers 14 residues. CDR3 nucleotides: TGTGCCAGCATGACTAGCGGGAGTCGAGATACGCAGTATTTT. It is translated as CASMTSGSRDTQYF.

As for this clone: One junction end disagrees with the germline gene, perhaps due to a read error. The rearrangement links TRBV12-5 to TRBJ2-2, with D tentatively TRBD1 or TRBD2 (5 bases each). Germline CDR1 and CDR2: LGHNT and FRNRAP. This CDR3 region has 14 residues. The CDR3 DNA is TGTGCTAGTCGTTTCCGGGACGAAGGCGGGGAGCTGTTTTTT. It translates to CASRFRDEGGELFF. The entire variable domain, with the rest obtained from reference TRBV12-5 and TRBJ2-2, is as follows: DARVTQTPRHKVTEMGQEVTMRCQPILGHNTVFWYRQTMMQGLELLAYFRNRAPLDDSGMPKDRFSAEMPDATLATLKIQPSEPRDSAVYFCASRFRDEGGELFFGEGSRLTVL.

The chain couples TRBV7-9 to TRBJ2-1; TRBD2 matches 7 bases. Germline-derived CDR1 and CDR2 are SEHNR and FQNEAQ (reference sequence). The CDR3 has 15 amino acids. The ends lost 6 bases at V and 2 bases at J; junction bases unmatched: 7. The CDR3 nucleotides read TGTGCCAGCAGGACTAGCCGCAACACCTACAATGAGCAGTTCTTC. This gives the protein CASRTSRNTYNEQFF.

The chain employs TRBV4-1 and TRBJ2-7, with TRBD1 matching over 7 bases. The CDR3 extends over 15 amino acids. Germline V CDR1 and CDR2: MGHRA, YSYEKL. V shed 1 base, J shed 3 bases, and the junction held 6 bases outside the gene matches. The CDR3 nucleotides are TGCGCCAGCAGCCAAGGTGTGTACAGGGGCTACGAGCAGTACTTC. It encodes CASSQGVYRGYEQYF.

Only one count was recorded for this clone. The rearrangement links TRBV4-1 to TRBJ2-7; no clear D. The CDR3 totals 13 residues. The V gene's germline CDR1 is MGHRA and CDR2 YSYEKL. Trimming cost V 1 base and J 2 bases, with 6 bases left between them. The CDR3 region has the DNA TGCGCCAGCAGCCAAGGGGGAACCTACGAGCAGTACTTC. Protein product: CASSQGGTYEQYF.

This chain joins TRBV9 and TRBJ2-7; D gene ambiguous. CDR3 size: 13 residues. Per germline, CDR1 SGDLS and CDR2 YYNGEE. The ends were cut back, 0 bases at V and 2 bases at J, with 6 bases in the middle. CDR3 DNA sequence: TGTGCCAGCAGCGTAGCGGCAGCCTACGAGCAGTACTTC. It translates to CASSVAAAYEQYF.

The V call is TRBV2, the J call TRBJ1-2; possible D gene TRBD1, 5 bases. Germline V gene sequence: CDR1 SNHLY, CDR2 FYNNEI. There are 13 residues in the CDR3. The V end lost 7 bases, the J end lost 7 bases, and 16 bases lay between the germline ends. CDR3: CASTQDKRSGYTF. In DNA form, the CDR3 reads TGTGCCAGCACCCAGGACAAGAGGAGTGGCTACACCTTC.

The genes are TRBV6-1 and TRBJ2-2; TRBD2 is a possible D gene (5 bases). The CDR3 contains 13 residues. V lost 2 bases and J lost 10, with 11 bases in between. Germline V gene lookup returns CDR1 MNHNS and CDR2 SASEGT. The DNA for the CDR3 is TGTGCCAGCAGTGAAAGCGGAGTTGAGGAGCTGTTTTTT. Its translation: CASSESGVEELFF.

V gene TRBV6-1 combines with J gene TRBJ2-7; 7 nucleotides line up with TRBD1. J gave up 2 bases and V 4 bases, and 2 bases lay outside the gene matches. Germline CDR1 and CDR2: MNHNS and SASEGT. The CDR3 consists of 13 residues. CDR3 bases: TGTGCCAGCAGTGGGACAGGCCCCTACGAGCAGTACTTC. Its translation: CASSGTGPYEQYF.

The rearrangement links TRBV10-3 to TRBJ1-2; possibly TRBD1 for D (6 bases). V lost 3 bases and J 6 bases, leaving 17 bases between the germline ends. Germline loops: CDR1 ENHRY, CDR2 SYGVKD. This CDR3 is 15 amino acids long. CDR3 region: CAISEQGPSDHGYTF. In DNA, the CDR3 is TGTGCCATCAGTGAACAGGGCCCATCTGATCATGGCTACACCTTC.

V gene TRBV15 combines with J gene TRBJ1-5; D gene unclear. The V end lost 0 bases, the J end lost 8 bases, and 8 bases lay between the germline ends. Germline values: CDR1 LNHNV, CDR2 YYDKDF (reference sequence). CDR3 length: 13 residues. This CDR3 reads CATSRDNQEPQHF. In nucleotides, the CDR3 is TGTGCCACCAGCAGAGATAACCAGGAGCCCCAGCATTTT.

This clone was picked up a small number of times. This chain joins TRBV6-5 and TRBJ1-1; D remains ambiguous. CDR1 and CDR2 (germline): MNHEY, SVGAGI. V was shortened by 8 bases and J by 0 bases, with 16 bases between the two germline ends. The CDR3 is made up of 15 amino acids. The CDR3 bases are TGTGCCAGCCACCGCGTTTGGCCCTTGAACACTGAAGCTTTCTTT. Its protein product is CASHRVWPLNTEAFF.

V and J are TRBV5-1 and TRBJ2-5, with TRBD2 matching 7 bases. Germline-derived CDR1 and CDR2 are SGHRS and YFSETQ. Trimming cost V 1 base and J 2 bases; bases outside gene matches: 8. The CDR3 is 16 residues long. CDR3 bases: TGCGCCAGCAGCTTGAGAGTGGGAGGGCCTCAAGAGACCCAGTACTTC. Its translation is CASSLRVGGPQETQYF.

This rearrangement joins TRBV10-3 to TRBJ2-7; 11 bases map to TRBD1. The CDR3 sequence is 14 residues long. V shed 3 bases, J shed 5 bases, and the junction held 3 bases outside the gene matches. Per germline, CDR1 ENHRY and CDR2 SYGVKD. CDR3: CAISEGQGAHEQYF. The CDR3 nucleotides are TGTGCCATCAGTGAAGGACAGGGGGCCCACGAGCAGTACTTC.

V and J are TRBV29-1 and TRBJ2-6, with D unclear. This CDR3 comprises 13 residues. Looked up from germline, CDR1 is SQVTM and CDR2 is ANQGSEA. Trimming removed 4 bases at V and 0 bases at J, with 4 bases between. CDR3 sequence (DNA): TGCAGCGTTGGCGTCTCTGGGGCCAACGTCCTGACTTTC. Protein: CSVGVSGANVLTF.

This chain uses TRBV18 with TRBJ2-3; a weak D match, TRBD2 (6 bases). Germline-derived CDR1 and CDR2 are KGHSH and LQKENI. The CDR3 spans 14 residues. V gave up 5 bases and J gave up 5 bases, with 14 bases separating them. CDR3 in DNA: TGTGCCAGCTCATCCGCTAGCGTTGAAGATACGCAGTATTTT. Protein product: CASSSASVEDTQYF.

The sample holds one count of this clone. This chain connects TRBV7-9 to TRBJ2-7; 8 bases agree with TRBD2. V trimming: 5 bases; J trimming: 5 bases; junction bases outside the gene matches: 11. The CDR3 extends over 15 amino acids. Germline CDR1 reads SEHNR; CDR2 reads FQNEAQ (reference sequence). In DNA, the CDR3 is TGTGCCAGCAGCGGGACCGGGACTAGTCCCCACGAGCAGTACTTC. This translates into CASSGTGTSPHEQYF.

The chain carries TRBV5-1 and TRBJ2-1; D might be TRBD1 (6 bases). V was trimmed by 1 base and J by 6 bases, leaving 11 bases between them. This CDR3 has 14 residues. Germline CDR1 is SGHRS and CDR2 is YFSETQ. The CDR3 DNA sequence: TGCGCCAGCAGCTTGAGACAAGGGGGCAATGAGCAGTTCTTC. This encodes CASSLRQGGNEQFF.

This clone was seen only a few times. The chain has TRBV5-1 and TRBJ2-5; D gene unclear. V was shortened by 0 bases and J by 4 bases, with 7 bases between the two germline ends. The CDR3 is 13 amino acids. Germline CDR1 is SGHRS and CDR2 is YFSETQ. The CDR3, as DNA: TGCGCCAGCAGCTTGGCGGGCAGAGAGACCCAGTACTTC. It codes for CASSLAGRETQYF.

The J gene is TRBJ2-5, the V gene TRBV2; possibly TRBD1 for D (6 bases). Germline values: CDR1 SNHLY, CDR2 FYNNEI. The CDR3 has 15 residues. V lost 4 bases, J lost 9 bases, and 21 bases lay in between. CDR3 nucleotides: TGTGCCAGCAGTGGGGGGCAGGGACCCCAAGAAGCCCAGTACTTC. Protein product: CASSGGQGPQEAQYF.

This clone is termed medium-sized. The chain combines TRBV5-6 with TRBJ1-2; 8 bases are a match to TRBD1. Looked up from germline, CDR1 is SGHDT and CDR2 is YYEEEE. CDR3 length: 15 residues. V dropped 3 bases and J dropped 3; count of bases not matched to a gene: 7. CDR3 sequence reads: CASSSTGAGHYGYTF. CDR3 sequence (DNA): TGTGCCAGCAGCTCGACAGGGGCAGGACACTATGGCTACACCTTC.

V usage is TRBV2 and J usage is TRBJ2-7; TRBD2 agrees at 12 bases. After removal of 6 bases from V and 7 bases from J, the junction contained 10 bases not matched to a gene. The CDR3 length is 15 residues. The germline CDR1 and CDR2 sequences are SNHLY and FYNNEI. The CDR3 DNA reads as TGTGCCAGCAGGCCCCTAGCGGGAGGGCCTGGAGAGCAGTACTTC. Residues: CASRPLAGGPGEQYF. The whole variable domain, filled in from reference TRBV2 and TRBJ2-7, reads EPEVTQTPSHQVTQMGQEVILRCVPISNHLYFYWYRQILGQKVEFLVSFYNNEISEKSEIFDDQFSVERPDGSNFTLKIRSTKLEDSAMYFCASRPLAGGPGEQYFGPGTRLTVT.

The chain recombines TRBV5-1 with TRBJ2-3; 11 bases map to TRBD2. The CDR3 spans 17 residues. Unmatched junction bases numbered 9, after V lost 4 bases and J lost 2 bases. Per germline, CDR1 SGHRS and CDR2 YFSETQ. CDR3 loop: CASSRTSGRGVTDTQYF. CDR3 in DNA: TGCGCCAGCAGCAGAACTAGCGGGAGAGGGGTCACAGATACGCAGTATTTT.

The J gene is TRBJ2-7, the V gene TRBV5-1, with D possibly being TRBD2 (6 bases). V dropped 0 bases and J dropped 3 bases, with 10 bases sitting between them. CDR3 length: 14 residues. Germline V gene data show CDR1 as SGHRS and CDR2 as YFSETQ. Written as DNA, the CDR3 is TGCGCCAGCAGCTTGGGGGGAGGAAACTACGAGCAGTACTTC. Its protein is CASSLGGGNYEQYF.

The chain's CDR3 is CASSYSGTDTQYF. The CDR3 region has the DNA TGTGCCAGCAGTTACTCTGGCACAGATACGCAGTATTTT. This chain links TRBV6-7 with TRBJ2-3; no clear D gene. TRBV6-7 is marked as an open reading frame, function uncertain. Trimming removed 0 bases at V and 1 base at J, with 2 bases between. The CDR3 is 13 residues long.

The genes are TRBV7-2 and TRBJ2-3, with D perhaps matching TRBD2 (5 bases). V was cut by 2 bases and J by 8 bases, with 8 bases left in between. The CDR3 has 12 residues. Germline lookup yields CDR1 SGHTA and CDR2 FQGNSA. In DNA, the CDR3 is TGTGCCAGCAGCTTATTAGAGGGTACGCAGTATTTT. Its translation is CASSLLEGTQYF.